A selection of T cell receptor beta chains follows, all from one sample in a study of metastatic and nonmetastatic thyroid tumors. TCRdb re-called clones via MiXCR from the PCR reads. Of approximately 19,000 clones listed, roughly 23% are singletons. Source material: tumor tissue. Source of these receptors: a male donor with papillary thyroid cancer or a benign thyroid nodule (not recorded which). Some clones in this sample may be carry-over from other donors' samples. Both conserved end residues are part of each CDR3.

v_gene	j_gene	CDR3aa
TRBV27	TRBJ2-7	CASSLGGDEQYF
TRBV28	TRBJ2-3	CASSSNRGRSDTQYF
TRBV28	TRBJ2-7	CASSLAGARYEQYF
TRBV18	TRBJ2-7	CASSPPGLTYEQYF
TRBV5-6	TRBJ2-3	CASTLWTSGTDTQYF
TRBV18	TRBJ1-1	CASSPAGLNTEAFF
TRBV4-3	TRBJ2-5	CASSVRVGGVSETQYF
TRBV5-1	TRBJ2-6	CASSPTGQGSSGANVLTF
TRBV7-2	TRBJ2-7	CASSLTSGRIWEQYF
TRBV9	TRBJ1-2	CASSVGRGNYGYTF
TRBV14	TRBJ1-6	CASSQERGSPLHF
TRBV19	TRBJ1-5	CASSILGNQPQHF
TRBV6-1	TRBJ2-7	CASSKLAEASEQYF
TRBV18	TRBJ2-7	CASSPRQGDYEQYF
TRBV6-4	TRBJ2-7	CASSFEDSMAYEQYF
TRBV7-2	TRBJ2-1	CASSLDINEQFF
TRBV28	TRBJ1-6	CASTTPGQGLHSPLHF
TRBV19	TRBJ2-5	CASSIGVGSETQYF
TRBV4-3	TRBJ2-7	CASSRGAQNYEQYF
TRBV7-2	TRBJ2-3	CASSSQGTDTQYF
TRBV5-8	TRBJ2-6	CASSLGDSGANVLTF
TRBV28	TRBJ1-2	CASSLGRKNYGYTF
TRBV28	TRBJ2-7	CASSSPGTGRYEQYF
TRBV5-1	TRBJ2-2	CASTPAAGTGTNTWELFF
TRBV6-1	TRBJ1-4	CASKQRTGEKLFF
TRBV2	TRBJ1-2	CASRESRTGGTYGTF
TRBV7-6	TRBJ2-5	CASSPGETQYF
TRBV20-1	TRBJ2-3	CSASRLFRRSDTQYF
TRBV20-1	TRBJ1-6	CHLETPLHF
TRBV6-2/TRBV6-3	TRBJ2-3	CASSYSILASGRAYSTDTQYF
TRBV7-6	TRBJ2-7	CASSLTSASSYEQYF
TRBV7-9	TRBJ2-7	CASSLWDSRGEQYF
TRBV6-1	TRBJ2-1	CASSEGSGGYNVQFF
TRBV20-1	TRBJ2-7	CSARAEGQVLYEQYF
TRBV9	TRBJ2-5	CASSGSTGVFEETQYF
TRBV9	TRBJ2-7	CASSADISYEQYF
TRBV7-9	TRBJ1-1	CASSWMTGGNTEAFF
TRBV7-2	TRBJ2-7	CASSPGHHDEQYF
TRBV5-1	TRBJ2-1	CASSLEQVVRSNEQFF
TRBV6-4	TRBJ2-4	CASSVPSGAIYIQYF
TRBV19	TRBJ2-1	CASSSLRGLGAWNEQFF
TRBV20-1	TRBJ2-3	CSARDGGVTDTQYF
TRBV7-2	TRBJ1-2	CASSPTTQGYGYTF
TRBV12-3/TRBV12-4	TRBJ2-3	CASRPGLAGGTDTQYF
TRBV12-3/TRBV12-4	TRBJ2-1	CASTLSGRALDEQFF
TRBV28	TRBJ1-5	CASSLSGGMNQPQHF